This entry features one T cell receptor beta chain sequence. What it recognizes is unknown. The sample's time point: blood 2 weeks post-SBRT. Treatment in this sample: 15 Gy SBRT to primary tumor, nephrectomy 4 weeks later. This entry belongs to a study of radiation and T cells in renal cell carcinoma. Overall study results and limits: In blood, top tumor clones expanded by 2 weeks, shrinking by 4. Baseline intratumoral clonotype presence is unknown without pretreatment biopsies.

V lost 4 bases to trimming and J lost 6 bases; unmatched junction nucleotides: 6. Germline CDR1 SGHRS, CDR2 YFSETQ. CDR3 length: 14 residues. Repertoires were generated with immunoSEQ multiplex PCR, while TCRdb's copy carries only in-frame clones and drops some. The sample holds 120,000 or so clones; around 89% are singletons and the top ten take nearly 6%. The material sequenced was blood, taken from a patient whose treatment included radiotherapy and nephrectomy. The source is a woman between 65 and 79 years old with renal cell carcinoma. J is TRBJ2-1 and V is TRBV5-1; 8 nucleotides match TRBD1. The CDR3 protein is CASSHLTGVNEQFF. CDR3 sequence (DNA): TGCGCCAGCAGCCACTTGACAGGGGTCAATGAGCAGTTCTTC.